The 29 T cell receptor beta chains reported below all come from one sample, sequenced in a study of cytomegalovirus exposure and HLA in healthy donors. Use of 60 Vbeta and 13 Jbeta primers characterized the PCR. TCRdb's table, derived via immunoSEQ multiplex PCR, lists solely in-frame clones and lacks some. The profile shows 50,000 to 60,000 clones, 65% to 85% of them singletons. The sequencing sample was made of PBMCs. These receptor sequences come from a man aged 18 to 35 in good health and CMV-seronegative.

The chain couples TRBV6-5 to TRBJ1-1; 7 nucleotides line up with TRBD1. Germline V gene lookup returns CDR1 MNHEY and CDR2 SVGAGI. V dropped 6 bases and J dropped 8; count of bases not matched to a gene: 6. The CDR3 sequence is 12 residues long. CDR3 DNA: TGTGCCAGCAGACGAACAGGGGAGGAAGCTTTCTTT. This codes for CASRRTGEEAFF.

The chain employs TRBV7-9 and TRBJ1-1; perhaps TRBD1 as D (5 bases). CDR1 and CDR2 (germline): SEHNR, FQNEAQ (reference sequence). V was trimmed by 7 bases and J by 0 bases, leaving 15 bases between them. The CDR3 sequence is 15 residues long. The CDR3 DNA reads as TGTGCCAGCACGTACCTTGGACATTTGAACACTGAAGCTTTCTTT. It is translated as CASTYLGHLNTEAFF.

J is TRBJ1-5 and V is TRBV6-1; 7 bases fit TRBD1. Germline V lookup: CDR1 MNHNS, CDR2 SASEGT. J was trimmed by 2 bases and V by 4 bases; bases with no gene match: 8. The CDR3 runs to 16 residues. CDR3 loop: CASSGQGLIGNQPQHF. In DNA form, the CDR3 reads TGTGCCAGCAGTGGACAGGGACTTATTGGCAATCAGCCCCAGCATTTT.

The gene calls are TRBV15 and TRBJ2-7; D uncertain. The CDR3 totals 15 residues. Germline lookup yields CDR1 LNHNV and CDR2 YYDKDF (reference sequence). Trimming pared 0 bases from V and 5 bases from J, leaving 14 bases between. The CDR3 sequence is CATSRDLLEEHEQYF. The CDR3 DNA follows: TGTGCCACCAGCAGAGATCTTCTTGAGGAGCACGAGCAGTACTTC.

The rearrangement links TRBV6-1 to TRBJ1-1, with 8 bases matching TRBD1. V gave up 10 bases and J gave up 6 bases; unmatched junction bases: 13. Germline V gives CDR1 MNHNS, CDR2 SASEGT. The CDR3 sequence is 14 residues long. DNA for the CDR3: TGTGCCACCGAATCGGACAGGGTTAAGTCTGAAGCTTTCTTT. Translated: CATESDRVKSEAFF.

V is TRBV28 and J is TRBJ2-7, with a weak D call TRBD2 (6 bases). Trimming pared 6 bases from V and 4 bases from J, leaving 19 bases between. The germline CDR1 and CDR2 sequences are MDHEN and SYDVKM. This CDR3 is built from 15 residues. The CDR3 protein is CASRLGTLPLYEQYF. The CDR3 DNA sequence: TGTGCCAGCAGGCTTGGGACTCTTCCCCTTTACGAGCAGTACTTC.

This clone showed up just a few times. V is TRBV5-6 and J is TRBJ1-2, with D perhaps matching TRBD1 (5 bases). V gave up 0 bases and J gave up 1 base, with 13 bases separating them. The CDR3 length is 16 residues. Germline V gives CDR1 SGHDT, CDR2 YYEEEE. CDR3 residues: CASSLALDRSNYGYTF. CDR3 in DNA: TGTGCCAGCAGCTTGGCCCTAGACAGAAGTAACTATGGCTACACCTTC.

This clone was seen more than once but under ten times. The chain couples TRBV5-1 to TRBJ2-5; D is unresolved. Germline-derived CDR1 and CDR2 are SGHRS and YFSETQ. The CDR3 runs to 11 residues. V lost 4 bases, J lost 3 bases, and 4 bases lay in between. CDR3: CASSVKETQYF. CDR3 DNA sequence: TGCGCCAGCAGCGTTAAAGAGACCCAGTACTTC. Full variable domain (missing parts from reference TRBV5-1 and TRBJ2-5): KAGVTQTPRYLIKTRGQQVTLSCSPISGHRSVSWYQQTPGQGLQFLFEYFSETQRNKGNFPGRFSGRQFSNSRSEMNVSTLELGDSALYLCASSVKETQYFGPGTRLLVL.

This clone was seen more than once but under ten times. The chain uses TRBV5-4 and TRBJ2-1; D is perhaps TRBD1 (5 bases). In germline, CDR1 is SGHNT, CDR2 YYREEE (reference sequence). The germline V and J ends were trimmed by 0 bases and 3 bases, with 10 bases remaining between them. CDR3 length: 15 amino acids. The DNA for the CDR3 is TGTGCCAGCAGCTTGGTAGGGGTAAACTACAATGAGCAGTTCTTC. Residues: CASSLVGVNYNEQFF.

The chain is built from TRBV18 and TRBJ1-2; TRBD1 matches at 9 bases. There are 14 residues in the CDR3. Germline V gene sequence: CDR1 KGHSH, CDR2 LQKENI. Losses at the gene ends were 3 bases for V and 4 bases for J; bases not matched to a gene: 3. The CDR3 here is CASSPDRGSYGYTF. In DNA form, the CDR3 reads TGTGCCAGCTCACCGGACAGGGGCAGCTATGGCTACACCTTC. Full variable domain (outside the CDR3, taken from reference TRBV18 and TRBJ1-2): NAGVMQNPRHLVRRRGQEARLRCSPMKGHSHVYWYRQLPEEGLKFMVYLQKENIIDESGMPKERFSAEFPKEGPSILRIQQVVRGDSAAYFCASSPDRGSYGYTFGSGTRLTVV.

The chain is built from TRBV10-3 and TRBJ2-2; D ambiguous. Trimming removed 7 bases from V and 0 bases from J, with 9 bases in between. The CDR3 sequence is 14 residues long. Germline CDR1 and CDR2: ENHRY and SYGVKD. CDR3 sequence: CAIKGVPNTGELFF. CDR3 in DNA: TGTGCCATCAAAGGAGTCCCGAACACCGGGGAGCTGTTTTTT.

DNA for the CDR3: TGTGCCAGCAGCCAATCGGGACAGTTAGCTAACTATGGCTACACCTTC. As protein: CASSQSGQLANYGYTF. This chain uses TRBV7-9 with TRBJ1-2, with TRBD1 matching over 7 bases. The V gene's germline CDR1 is SEHNR and CDR2 FQNEAQ (reference sequence). With 5 bases clipped from V and 0 bases from J, the junction kept 9 bases outside the gene matches. This CDR3 contains 16 residues.

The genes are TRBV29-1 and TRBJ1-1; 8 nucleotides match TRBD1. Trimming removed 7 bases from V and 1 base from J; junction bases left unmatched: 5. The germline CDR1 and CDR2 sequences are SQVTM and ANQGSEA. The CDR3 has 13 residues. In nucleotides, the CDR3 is TGCAGCGCCCCGACAGGGGAGAACACTGAAGCTTTCTTT. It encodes CSAPTGENTEAFF.

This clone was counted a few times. CDR3 protein: CASSLIAGGPDEQYF. The DNA of the CDR3 is TGTGCCAGCAGTTTAATAGCGGGAGGGCCTGACGAGCAGTACTTC. The rearrangement links TRBV27 to TRBJ2-7; 11 bases are shared with TRBD2. The trim removed 2 bases at V and 5 bases at J, leaving 5 bases unmatched. CDR3 length: 15 residues. Germline CDR1 is MNHEY and CDR2 is SMNVEV (reference sequence).

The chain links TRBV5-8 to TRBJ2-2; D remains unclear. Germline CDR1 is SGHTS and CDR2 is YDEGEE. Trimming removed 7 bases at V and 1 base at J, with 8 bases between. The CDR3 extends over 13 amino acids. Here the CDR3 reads CASLAENTGELFF. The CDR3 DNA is TGTGCCAGCCTGGCAGAGAACACCGGGGAGCTGTTTTTT. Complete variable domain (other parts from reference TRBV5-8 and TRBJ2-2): EAGVTQSPTHLIKTRGQQATLRCSPISGHTSVYWYQQALGLGLQFLLWYDEGEERNRGNFPPRFSGRQFPNYSSELNVNALELEDSALYLCASLAENTGELFFGEGSRLTVL.

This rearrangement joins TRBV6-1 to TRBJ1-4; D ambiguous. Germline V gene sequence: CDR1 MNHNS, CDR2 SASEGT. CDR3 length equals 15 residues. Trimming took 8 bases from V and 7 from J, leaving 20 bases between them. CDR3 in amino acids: CASLPLGSRAEKLFF. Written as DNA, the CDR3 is TGTGCCAGCCTCCCCCTAGGGAGCAGAGCTGAAAAACTGTTTTTT.

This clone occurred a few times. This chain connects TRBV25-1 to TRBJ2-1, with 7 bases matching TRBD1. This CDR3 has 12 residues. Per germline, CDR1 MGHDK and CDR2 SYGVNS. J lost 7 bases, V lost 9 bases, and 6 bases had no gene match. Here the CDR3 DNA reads TGTGCCAGTCGGGGCAGGGGGAATGAGCAGTTCTTC. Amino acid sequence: CASRGRGNEQFF.

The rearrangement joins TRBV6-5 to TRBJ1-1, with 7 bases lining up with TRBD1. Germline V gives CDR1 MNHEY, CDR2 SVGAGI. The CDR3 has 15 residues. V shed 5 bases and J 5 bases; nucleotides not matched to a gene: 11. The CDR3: CASSRGRSGGTEAFF. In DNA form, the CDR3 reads TGTGCCAGCAGTAGGGGACGGTCAGGGGGAACTGAAGCTTTCTTT.

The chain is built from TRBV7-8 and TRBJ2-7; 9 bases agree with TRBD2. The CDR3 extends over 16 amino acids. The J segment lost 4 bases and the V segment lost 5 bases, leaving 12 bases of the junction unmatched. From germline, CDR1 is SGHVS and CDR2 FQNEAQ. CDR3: CASSPASGGRRYEQYF. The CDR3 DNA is TGTGCCAGCAGCCCAGCAAGCGGGGGGCGCAGGTACGAGCAGTACTTC.

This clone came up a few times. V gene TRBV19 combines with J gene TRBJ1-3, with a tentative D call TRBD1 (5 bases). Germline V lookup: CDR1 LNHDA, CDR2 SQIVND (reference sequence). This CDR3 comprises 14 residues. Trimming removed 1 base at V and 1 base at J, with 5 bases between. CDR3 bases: TGTGCCAGTAGTATAGGGACATCTGGAAACACCATATATTTT. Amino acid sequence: CASSIGTSGNTIYF.

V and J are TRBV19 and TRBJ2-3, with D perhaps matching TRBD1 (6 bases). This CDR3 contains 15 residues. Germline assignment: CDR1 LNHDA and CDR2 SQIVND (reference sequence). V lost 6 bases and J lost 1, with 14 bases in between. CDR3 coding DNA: TGTGCCAGTAGCACGGACAGTCCAGGCACAGATACGCAGTATTTT. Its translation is CASSTDSPGTDTQYF. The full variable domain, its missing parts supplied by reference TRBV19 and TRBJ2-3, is DGGITQSPKYLFRKEGQNVTLSCEQNLNHDAMYWYRQDPGQGLRLIYYSQIVNDFQKGDIAEGYSVSREKKESFPLTVTSAQKNPTAFYLCASSTDSPGTDTQYFGPGTRLTVL.

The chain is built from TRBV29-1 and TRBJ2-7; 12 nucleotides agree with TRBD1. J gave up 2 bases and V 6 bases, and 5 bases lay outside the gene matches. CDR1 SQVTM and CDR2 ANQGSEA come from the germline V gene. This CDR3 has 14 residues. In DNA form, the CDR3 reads TGCAGCGTCGGGGGGACAGGGGGCACCTACGAGCAGTACTTC. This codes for CSVGGTGGTYEQYF.

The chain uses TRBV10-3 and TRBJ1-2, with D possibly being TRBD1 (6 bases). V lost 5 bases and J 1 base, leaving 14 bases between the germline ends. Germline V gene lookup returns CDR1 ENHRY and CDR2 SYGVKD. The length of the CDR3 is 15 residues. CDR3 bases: TGTGCCATCAGTACAGCCGGGACACTTAACTATGGCTACACCTTC. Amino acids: CAISTAGTLNYGYTF.

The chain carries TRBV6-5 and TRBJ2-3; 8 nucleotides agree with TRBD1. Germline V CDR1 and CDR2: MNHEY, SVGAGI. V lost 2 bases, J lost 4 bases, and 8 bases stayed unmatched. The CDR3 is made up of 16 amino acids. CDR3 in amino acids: CASSYTGTGPPDTQYF. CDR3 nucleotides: TGTGCCAGCAGTTACACAGGGACAGGTCCACCAGATACGCAGTATTTT.

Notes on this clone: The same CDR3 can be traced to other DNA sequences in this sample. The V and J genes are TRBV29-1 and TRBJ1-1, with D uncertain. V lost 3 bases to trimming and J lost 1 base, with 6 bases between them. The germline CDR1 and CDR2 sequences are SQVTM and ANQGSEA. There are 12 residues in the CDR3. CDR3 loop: CSVERENTEAFF. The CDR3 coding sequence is TGCAGCGTTGAGCGGGAGAACACTGAAGCTTTCTTT.

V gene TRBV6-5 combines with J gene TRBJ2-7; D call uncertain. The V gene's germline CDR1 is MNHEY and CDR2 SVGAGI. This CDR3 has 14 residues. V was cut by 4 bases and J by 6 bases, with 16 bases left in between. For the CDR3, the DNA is TGTGCCAGCAGTTTGGATGTGGCTCGCGGCGAGCAGTACTTC. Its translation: CASSLDVARGEQYF.

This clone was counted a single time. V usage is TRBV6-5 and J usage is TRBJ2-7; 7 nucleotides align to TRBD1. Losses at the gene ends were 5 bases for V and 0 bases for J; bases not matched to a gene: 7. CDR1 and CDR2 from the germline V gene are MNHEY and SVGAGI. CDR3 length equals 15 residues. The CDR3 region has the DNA TGTGCCAGCAGTCCCCGCGAGGGGGCCTCCTACGAGCAGTACTTC. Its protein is CASSPREGASYEQYF.

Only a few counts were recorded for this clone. The CDR3 region has the DNA TGTGCCGCTAGGGATCTACAGGTCACTGAAGCTTTCTTT. Its translation is CAARDLQVTEAFF. The chain uses TRBV10-3 and TRBJ1-1; tentatively, D is TRBD1 (5 bases). The ends were cut back, 11 bases at V and 4 bases at J, with 17 bases in the middle. CDR1 is ENHRY and CDR2 is SYGVKD in the germline V gene. There are 13 residues in the CDR3.

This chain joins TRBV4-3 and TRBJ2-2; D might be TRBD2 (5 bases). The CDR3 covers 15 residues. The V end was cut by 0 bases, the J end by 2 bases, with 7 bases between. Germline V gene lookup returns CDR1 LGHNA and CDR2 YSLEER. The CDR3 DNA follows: TGCGCCAGCAGCCAAGATGGACTTAACACCGGGGAGCTGTTTTTT. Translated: CASSQDGLNTGELFF.